This T cell receptor beta chain was profiled in a study of T-cell reconstitution after alpha-beta-depleted transplantation in children (dated by TCRdb to the mid-2010s). About the investigation overall: Using TCR repertoire profiling, the study quantitatively followed how T-cell immune reconstitution unfolded in children after TCRalphabeta/CD19-depleted allogeneic hematopoietic cell transplantation.

Including cysteine and phenylalanine, the CDR3 has 16 amino acids. CDR3 DNA is the only sequence kept; it has 48 bases, read in frame from the first base. Trimming accounts for 3 bases at V and 4 bases at J, while the number of junction bases matched to no gene is 5. Receptor libraries were prepared by PCR. These reads were obtained on an Illumina HiSeq 2500. To normalize quantification of the TCRbeta repertoire, the TCR libraries were built with molecular barcoding that relied on unique molecular identifiers. Using fastp trimming at Q25 and MiXCR clonotype assembly, TCRdb reanalyzed the public sequencing data and kept in-frame beta chains. Rows with a matching CDR3 protein are joined into one entry that keeps the most common DNA and genes. The sample profile shows just over 950,000 distinct CDR3 sequences; roughly 29% of them were found once. The top ten hold 25% to 35% of the sample. Overall results and qualifications from the work: In some patients, the high TCRbeta diversity seen at day 60 was put down to recipient T cells and intrathymic progenitors that had survived conditioning. Over subsequent months, a decline in hyperexpanded clone frequencies was noted, and after one year, T-cell counts and TCRbeta diversity were mostly ascribed to newly produced T cells. The apparently early alphabetaT-cell count recovery about two months after transplant was reportedly dependent on only several hundred rapidly expanded clones derived from non-depleted graft cells.

The label giving this sample's treatment or condition can be read as: allogeneic hematopoietic cell transplantation with graft depleted of TCRalphabeta T cells and CD19 B cells. TCRalphabeta/CD19-depleted allogeneic hematopoietic cell grafts were given to the transplant recipients, all of whom were children. Notes on this clonotype: Its cognate antigen has yet to be identified. Qualities for individual bases were not recorded, and no much larger clone is one base off.

The TCR originated in a boy under three years old who had a stem cell transplant for SCID, so the T cells may come from the graft donor. Sequenced material: PBMCs, mostly from graft donor cells, taken 360 days after TCRalphabeta/CD19-depleted stem cell transplant. The chain is encoded by TRBV12-3 or TRBV12-4 joined to TRBJ2-5; TRBD2 aligns with 13 central bases. The nucleotide sequence is TGTGCCAGCAGTTTCCAACTAGCGGGGGGGCTAGAGACCCAGTACTTC. Its coded protein is CASSFQLAGGLETQYF.